This entry is about one T cell receptor (beta chain). Its target is unknown. The sample is drawn from a study of radiotherapy plus CTLA-4 blockade in lung cancer. Across the whole study: Patients showed objective responses in approximately 17% of cases and disease control in about 30%.

The germline gives CDR1 LNHNV, CDR2 YYDKDF (reference sequence). J gave up 6 bases and V 0 bases, and 5 bases lay outside the gene matches. The CDR3 spans 16 residues. Findings of the study overall: Expansion in blood of tumor-derived TCR clones was seen after radiotherapy plus ipilimumab. Early clonal dynamics of blood T cells, together with interferon-beta, were reported as the best response predictor.

Sequencing used immunoSEQ multiplex PCR; TCRdb keeps in-frame clones, though not all of them. The sample shows 85,000 to 100,000 clones, approximately 86% of them seen only once. The receptor was derived from a human donor with non-small cell lung cancer that progressed on radiotherapy plus ipilimumab. The rearrangement uses TRBV15 and TRBJ2-1, with 10 bases lining up with TRBD2. The sample in question was peripheral blood, obtained from a patient treated with radiotherapy plus ipilimumab. CDR3 protein: CATSRDGTSAGNEQFF. CDR3 DNA: TGTGCCACCAGCAGAGACGGGACTAGCGCGGGCAATGAGCAGTTCTTC.